This T cell receptor beta chain was identified in a study of blood T cells in healthy people across ages. Germline V lookup: CDR1 SGHVS, CDR2 FQNEAQ. V was pared by 2 bases and J by 2 bases, with 5 bases of the junction left unmatched. The CDR3 sequence is 15 residues long. Then a second PCR, running roughly 6 to 11 cycles, was carried out with a sample-barcoded 5' primer and a J-beta primer mix. All cDNA molecules were each tagged by a template-switch adaptor with 12 random nucleotides. A single record per CDR3 protein comes from TCRdb applying MiXCR to the 5' RACE reads. The top ten clones hold 10% to 15% of a sample with fewer than 900,000 distinct CDR3 sequences, under 40% of them seen once. Points from the study as a whole: Researchers report that TCR beta diversity correlated strongly with naive T cell percentage.

Around 10 milliliters of peripheral blood were drawn from each donor. In the case of this clonotype: Its specificity is unknown.

J is TRBJ2-7 and V is TRBV7-8; 8 nucleotides line up with TRBD1. The TCR comes from a man younger than 30 in good health. The specimen was blood. The CDR3 DNA reads TGTGCCAGCAGCTTACCCTCGGGACAGGCCTACGAGCAGTACTTC. Amino acids: CASSLPSGQAYEQYF.